This paragraph reports one TCR beta chain. This clonotype was seen only a few times. It has no known antigen specificity. The sample holds no much larger clone one base away, and base qualities are not on file. The library was prepared using PCR. TCRdb lists the instrument as Illumina HiSeq 2500. TCR library preparation used molecular barcoding, with unique molecular identifiers applied to normalize quantification of the TCRbeta repertoire. TCRdb redid the processing of the public reads, applying fastp at Q25 and MiXCR, and retained in-frame beta chains. CDR3 protein sequences are deduplicated, and each keeps its most common genes and DNA. Counted in this sample were over 200,000 distinct CDR3 sequences; around 9.2% of them appeared once. The leading ten clones occupy 35% of the sample. The entry originates in a study of T-cell reconstitution after alpha-beta-depleted transplantation in children (TCRdb year 2016). For context, the study as a whole: The study quantitatively tracked T-cell immune reconstitution after TCRalphabeta/CD19-depleted allogeneic hematopoietic cell transplantation in children using TCR repertoire profiling.

General findings and caveats noted by the study authors: Over the following months the frequencies of hyperexpanded clones went down, and after one year T-cell counts and TCRbeta diversity were mostly credited to newly produced T cells. In some patients, the high TCRbeta diversity seen at day 60 was put down to recipient T cells and intrathymic progenitors that had survived conditioning. The apparently early alphabetaT-cell count recovery about two months after transplant was reportedly dependent on only several hundred rapidly expanded clones derived from non-depleted graft cells.

The junction shows trimming of 1 base on V and 14 bases on J, and the gene matches do not reach 8 bases of it. The cysteine opens and the phenylalanine closes a CDR3 of 13 amino acids. Only the CDR3 part of the read is kept: 39 bases, read in frame from the first base. The germline V gene supplies CDR1 SGHRS and CDR2 YFSETQ. In the paper's terms, the treatment or condition label means: allogeneic hematopoietic cell transplantation with graft depleted of TCRalphabeta T cells and CD19 B cells. TCRalphabeta/CD19-depleted allogeneic hematopoietic cell grafts were given to the transplant recipients, all of whom were children.

This sequence uses TRBV5-1 and TRBJ2-1, and TRBD2 aligns with 8 junction nucleotides. This TCR was sampled from a male patient aged 2 to 10 who had a stem cell transplant for acute myeloid leukemia, so the T cells may come from the graft donor. The sample here was PBMCs, mostly from graft donor cells, taken 360 days after TCRalphabeta/CD19-depleted stem cell transplant. The CDR3 protein: CASSLFNSGKEFF. The DNA reads TGCGCCAGCAGCTTGTTTAATAGCGGGAAGGAGTTCTTC.